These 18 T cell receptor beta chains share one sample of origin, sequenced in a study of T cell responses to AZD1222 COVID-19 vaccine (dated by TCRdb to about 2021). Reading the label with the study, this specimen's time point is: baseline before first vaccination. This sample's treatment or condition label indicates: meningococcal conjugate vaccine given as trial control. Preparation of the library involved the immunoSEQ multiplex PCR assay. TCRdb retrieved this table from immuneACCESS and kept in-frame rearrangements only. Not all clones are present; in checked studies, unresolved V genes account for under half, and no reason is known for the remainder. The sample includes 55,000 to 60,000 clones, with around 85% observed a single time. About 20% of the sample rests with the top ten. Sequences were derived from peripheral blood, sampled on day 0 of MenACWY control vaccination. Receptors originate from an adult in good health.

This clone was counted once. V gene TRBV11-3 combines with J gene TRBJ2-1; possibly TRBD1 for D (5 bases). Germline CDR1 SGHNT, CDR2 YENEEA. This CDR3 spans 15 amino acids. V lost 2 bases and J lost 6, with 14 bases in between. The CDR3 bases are TGTGCCAGCAGCTTAAGAGGAACAGGCGGCAATGAGCAGTTCTTC. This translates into CASSLRGTGGNEQFF.

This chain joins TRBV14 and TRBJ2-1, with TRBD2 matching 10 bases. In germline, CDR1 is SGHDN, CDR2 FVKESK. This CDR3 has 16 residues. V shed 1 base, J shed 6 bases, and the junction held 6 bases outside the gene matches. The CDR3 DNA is TGTGCCAGCAGCCAAGCAGGTGCTAGCGGGAGCAATGAGCAGTTCTTC. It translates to CASSQAGASGSNEQFF.

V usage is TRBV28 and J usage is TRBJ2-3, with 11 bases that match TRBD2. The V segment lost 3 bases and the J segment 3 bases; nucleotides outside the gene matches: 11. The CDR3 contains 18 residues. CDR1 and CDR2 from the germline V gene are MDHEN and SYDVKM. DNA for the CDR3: TGTGCCAGCAGTTTGGAACTAGCGGGAGTTATAGGAACAGATACGCAGTATTTT. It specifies CASSLELAGVIGTDTQYF.

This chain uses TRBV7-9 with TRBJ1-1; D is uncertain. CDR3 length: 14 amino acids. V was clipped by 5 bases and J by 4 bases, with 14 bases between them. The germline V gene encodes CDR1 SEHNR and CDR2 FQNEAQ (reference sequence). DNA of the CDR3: TGTGCCAGCAGCATCCCCATTCGGGGCACTGAAGCTTTCTTT. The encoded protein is CASSIPIRGTEAFF.

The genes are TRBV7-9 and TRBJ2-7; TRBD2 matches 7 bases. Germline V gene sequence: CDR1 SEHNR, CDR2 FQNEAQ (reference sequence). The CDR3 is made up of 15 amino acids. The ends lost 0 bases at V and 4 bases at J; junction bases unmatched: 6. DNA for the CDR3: TGTGCCAGCAGCTTAGCGGGAGGGATCTTTTACGAGCAGTACTTC. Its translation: CASSLAGGIFYEQYF.

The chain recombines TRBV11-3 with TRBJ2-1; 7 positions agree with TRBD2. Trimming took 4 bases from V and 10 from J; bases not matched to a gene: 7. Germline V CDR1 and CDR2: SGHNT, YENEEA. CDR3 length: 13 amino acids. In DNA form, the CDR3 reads TGTGCCAGCAGCTGGGGTAGGGACTACGAGCAGTTCTTC. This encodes CASSWGRDYEQFF.

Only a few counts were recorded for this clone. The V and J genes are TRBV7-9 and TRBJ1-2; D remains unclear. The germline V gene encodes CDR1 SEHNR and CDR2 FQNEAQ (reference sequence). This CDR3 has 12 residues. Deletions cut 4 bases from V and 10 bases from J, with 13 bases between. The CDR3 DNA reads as TGTGCCAGCAGCTCCTCTGCCGGATACTACACCTTC. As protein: CASSSSAGYYTF.

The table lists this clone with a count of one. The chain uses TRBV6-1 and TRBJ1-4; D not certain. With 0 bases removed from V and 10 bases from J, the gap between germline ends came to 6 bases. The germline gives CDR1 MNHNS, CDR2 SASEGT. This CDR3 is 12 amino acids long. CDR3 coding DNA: TGTGCCAGCAGTGAAGCGAAGTTAAAACTGTTTTTT. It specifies CASSEAKLKLFF.

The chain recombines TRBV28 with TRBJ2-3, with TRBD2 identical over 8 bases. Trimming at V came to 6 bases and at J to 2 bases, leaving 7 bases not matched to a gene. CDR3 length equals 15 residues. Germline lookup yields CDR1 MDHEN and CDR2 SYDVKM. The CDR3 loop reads CASRPGTRTTDTQYF. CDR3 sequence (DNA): TGTGCCAGCAGACCCGGGACTAGAACCACAGATACGCAGTATTTT. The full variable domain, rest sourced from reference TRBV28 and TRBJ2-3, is DVKVTQSSRYLVKRTGEKVFLECVQDMDHENMFWYRQDPGLGLRLIYFSYDVKMKEKGDIPEGYSVSREKKERFSLILESASTNQTSMYLCASRPGTRTTDTQYFGPGTRLTVL.

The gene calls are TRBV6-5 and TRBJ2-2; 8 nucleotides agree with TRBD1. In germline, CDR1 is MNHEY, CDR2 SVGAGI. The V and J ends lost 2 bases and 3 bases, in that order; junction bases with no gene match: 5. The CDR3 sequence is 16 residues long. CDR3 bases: TGTGCCAGCAGTTACCCAACAGGGGGGCACACCGGGGAGCTGTTTTTT. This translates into CASSYPTGGHTGELFF.

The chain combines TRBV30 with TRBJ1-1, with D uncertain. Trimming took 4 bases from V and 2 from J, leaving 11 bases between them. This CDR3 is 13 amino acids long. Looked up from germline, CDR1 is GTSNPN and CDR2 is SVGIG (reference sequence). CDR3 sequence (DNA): TGTGCCTGGAACGGTAGCCCAAACACTGAAGCTTTCTTT. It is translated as CAWNGSPNTEAFF.

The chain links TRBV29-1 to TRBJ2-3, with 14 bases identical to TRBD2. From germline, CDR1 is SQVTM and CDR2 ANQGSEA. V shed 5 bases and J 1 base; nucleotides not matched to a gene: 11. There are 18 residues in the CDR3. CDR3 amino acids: CSVSGTSGRSGGTDTQYF. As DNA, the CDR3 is TGCAGCGTTTCCGGGACTAGCGGGAGAAGTGGGGGCACAGATACGCAGTATTTT.

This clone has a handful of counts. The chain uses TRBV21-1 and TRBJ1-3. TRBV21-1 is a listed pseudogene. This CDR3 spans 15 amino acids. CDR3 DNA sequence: TGTGCCAGTCACAAACCCCGTACTCCACGGAACACCATATATTTT. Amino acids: CASHKPRTPRNTIYF.

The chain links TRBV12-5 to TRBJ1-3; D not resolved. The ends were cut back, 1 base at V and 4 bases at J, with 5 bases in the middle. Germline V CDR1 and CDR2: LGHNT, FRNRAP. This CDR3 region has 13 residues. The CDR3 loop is CASGLGVGNTIYF. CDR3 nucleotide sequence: TGTGCTAGTGGTTTGGGAGTCGGAAACACCATATATTTT.

CDR3 coding DNA: TGTGCCACCAGCAGAGGCTCAGCGGGAGCTAACAGTGAGCAGTTCTTC. Protein: CATSRGSAGANSEQFF. The chain carries TRBV15 and TRBJ2-1, with 8 bases lining up with TRBD2. CDR1 and CDR2 (germline): LNHNV, YYDKDF (reference sequence). The CDR3 extends over 16 amino acids. Trimming cost V 1 base and J 9 bases; bases outside gene matches: 11.

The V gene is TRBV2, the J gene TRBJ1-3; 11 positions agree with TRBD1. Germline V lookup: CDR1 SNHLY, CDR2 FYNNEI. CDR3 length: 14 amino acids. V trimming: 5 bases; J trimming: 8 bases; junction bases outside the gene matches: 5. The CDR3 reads CASSRTGGGDTIYF. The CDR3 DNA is TGTGCCAGCAGTCGGACAGGGGGCGGGGACACCATATATTTT.

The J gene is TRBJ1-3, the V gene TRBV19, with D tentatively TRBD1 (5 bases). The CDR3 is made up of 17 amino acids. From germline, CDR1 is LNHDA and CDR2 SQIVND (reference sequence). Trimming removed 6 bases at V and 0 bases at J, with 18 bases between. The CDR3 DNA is TGTGCCAGTAGAACTCCCTCCGGGGCAGACTCTGGAAACACCATATATTTT. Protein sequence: CASRTPSGADSGNTIYF.

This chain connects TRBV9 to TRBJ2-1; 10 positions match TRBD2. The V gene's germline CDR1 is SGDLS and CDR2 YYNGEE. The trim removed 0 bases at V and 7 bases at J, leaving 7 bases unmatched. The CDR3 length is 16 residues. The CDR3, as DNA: TGTGCCAGCAGCGTAGCTGAAAGCGGGAGGGATAATGAGCAGTTCTTC. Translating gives CASSVAESGRDNEQFF.